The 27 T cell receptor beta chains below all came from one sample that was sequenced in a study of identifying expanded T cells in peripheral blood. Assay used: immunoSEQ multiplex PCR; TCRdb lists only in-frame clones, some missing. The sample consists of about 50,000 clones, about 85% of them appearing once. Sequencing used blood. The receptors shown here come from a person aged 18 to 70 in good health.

The CDR3 protein is CASSLGGGTTDTQYF. The CDR3 DNA is TGTGCCAGCAGCCTTGGTGGGGGAACCACAGATACGCAGTATTTT. The V gene is TRBV7-2, the J gene TRBJ2-3; D may be TRBD1 or TRBD2 (5 bases each). V was pared by 5 bases and J by 2 bases, with 14 bases between. The CDR3 consists of 15 residues. Per the germline V gene, CDR1 is SGHTA and CDR2 is FQGNSA.

CDR3 sequence reads: CASSYAGLPTDTQYF. DNA for the CDR3: TGTGCCAGCAGTTACGCGGGGCTTCCCACAGATACGCAGTATTTT. This chain joins TRBV6-6 and TRBJ2-3; D perhaps matches TRBD2 (6 bases). The CDR3 has 15 amino acids. The ends were cut back, 2 bases at V and 2 bases at J, with 11 bases in the middle. Germline V gene sequence: CDR1 MNHNY, CDR2 SVGAGI (reference sequence).

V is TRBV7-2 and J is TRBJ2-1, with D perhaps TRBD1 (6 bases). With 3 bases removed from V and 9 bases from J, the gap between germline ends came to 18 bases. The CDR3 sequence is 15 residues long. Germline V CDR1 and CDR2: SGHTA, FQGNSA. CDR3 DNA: TGTGCCAGCAGCTTTTCAGGGGAGATTCAGGTTGAGCAGTTCTTC. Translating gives CASSFSGEIQVEQFF.

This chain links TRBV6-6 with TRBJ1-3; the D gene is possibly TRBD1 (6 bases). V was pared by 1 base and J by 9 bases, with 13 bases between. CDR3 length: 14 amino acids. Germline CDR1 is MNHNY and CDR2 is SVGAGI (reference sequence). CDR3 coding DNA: TGTGCCAGCAGTTACTTCAGGGGTGAGGGCACCATATATTTT. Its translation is CASSYFRGEGTIYF.

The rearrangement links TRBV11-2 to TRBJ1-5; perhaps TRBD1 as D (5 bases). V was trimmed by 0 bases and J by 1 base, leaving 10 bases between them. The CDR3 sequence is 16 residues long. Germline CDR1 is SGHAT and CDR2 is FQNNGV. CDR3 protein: CASSLDHRMSNQPQHF. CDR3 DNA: TGTGCCAGCAGCTTAGATCACAGGATGAGCAATCAGCCCCAGCATTTT.

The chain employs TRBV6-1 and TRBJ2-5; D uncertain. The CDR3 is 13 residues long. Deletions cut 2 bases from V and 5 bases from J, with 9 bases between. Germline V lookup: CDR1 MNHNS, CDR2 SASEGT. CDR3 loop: CASSELRSETQYF. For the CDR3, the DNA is TGTGCCAGCAGTGAATTAAGGTCGGAGACCCAGTACTTC.

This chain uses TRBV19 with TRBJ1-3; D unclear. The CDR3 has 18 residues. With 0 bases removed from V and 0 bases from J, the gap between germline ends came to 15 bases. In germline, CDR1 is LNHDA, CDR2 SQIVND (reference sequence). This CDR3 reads CASSIDPAYRSSGNTIYF. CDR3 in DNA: TGTGCCAGTAGTATAGATCCCGCCTATCGGAGCTCTGGAAACACCATATATTTT.

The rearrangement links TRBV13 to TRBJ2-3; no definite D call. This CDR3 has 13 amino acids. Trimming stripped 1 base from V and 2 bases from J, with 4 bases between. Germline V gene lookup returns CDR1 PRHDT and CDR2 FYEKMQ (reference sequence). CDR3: CASSLDLTDTQYF. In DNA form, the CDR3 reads TGTGCCAGCAGCTTAGACCTCACAGATACGCAGTATTTT.

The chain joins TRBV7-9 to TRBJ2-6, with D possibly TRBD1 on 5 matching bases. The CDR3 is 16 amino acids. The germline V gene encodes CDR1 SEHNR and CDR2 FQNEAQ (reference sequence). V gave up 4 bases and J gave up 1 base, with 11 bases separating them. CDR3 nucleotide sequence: TGTGCCAGCAGCTCGACCTCAGGGTCTGGGGCCAACGTCCTGACTTTC. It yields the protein CASSSTSGSGANVLTF. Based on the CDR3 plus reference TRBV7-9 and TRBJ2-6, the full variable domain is DTGVSQNPRHKITKRGQNVTFRCDPISEHNRLYWYRQTLGQGPEFLTYFQNEAQLEKSRLLSDRFSAERPKGSFSTLEIQRTEQGDSAMYLCASSSTSGSGANVLTFGAGSRLTVL.

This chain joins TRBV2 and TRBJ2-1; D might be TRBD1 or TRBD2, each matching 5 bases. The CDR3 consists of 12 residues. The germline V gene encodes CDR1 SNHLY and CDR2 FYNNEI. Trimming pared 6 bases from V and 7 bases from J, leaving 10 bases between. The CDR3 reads CASRGVRNEQFF. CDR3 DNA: TGTGCCAGCAGGGGGGTTCGAAATGAGCAGTTCTTC.

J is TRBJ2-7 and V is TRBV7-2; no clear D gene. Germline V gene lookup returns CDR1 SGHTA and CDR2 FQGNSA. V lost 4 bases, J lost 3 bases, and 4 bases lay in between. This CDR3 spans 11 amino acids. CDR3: CASSSDYEQYF. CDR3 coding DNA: TGTGCCAGCAGCTCGGACTACGAGCAGTACTTC.

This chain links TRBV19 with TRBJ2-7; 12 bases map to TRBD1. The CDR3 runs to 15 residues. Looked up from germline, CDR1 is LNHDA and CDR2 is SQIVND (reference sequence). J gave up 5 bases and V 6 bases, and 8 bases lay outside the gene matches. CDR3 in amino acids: CASRGMGQGADEQYF. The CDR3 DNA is TGTGCCAGTAGGGGGATGGGACAGGGGGCCGACGAGCAGTACTTC.

The CDR3 reads CASSEGRGFINQPQHF. In DNA, the CDR3 is TGTGCCAGTAGCGAGGGGAGGGGTTTCATCAATCAGCCCCAGCATTTT. The gene calls are TRBV19 and TRBJ1-5, with D maybe TRBD1 (5 bases). Germline V lookup: CDR1 LNHDA, CDR2 SQIVND (reference sequence). The V end lost 6 bases, the J end lost 3 bases, and 18 bases lay between the germline ends. The CDR3 length is 16 residues. The full variable domain, with the rest looked up from reference TRBV19 and TRBJ1-5, is DGGITQSPKYLFRKEGQNVTLSCEQNLNHDAMYWYRQDPGQGLRLIYYSQIVNDFQKGDIAEGYSVSREKKESFPLTVTSAQKNPTAFYLCASSEGRGFINQPQHFGDGTRLSIL.

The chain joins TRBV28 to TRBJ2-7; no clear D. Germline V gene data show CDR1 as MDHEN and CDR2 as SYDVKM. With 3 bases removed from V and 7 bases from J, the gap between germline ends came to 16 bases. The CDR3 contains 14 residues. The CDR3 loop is CASSFSLSPGEQYF. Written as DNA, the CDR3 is TGTGCCAGCAGTTTTTCTTTGAGCCCCGGGGAGCAGTACTTC.

As DNA, the CDR3 is TGTGCCAGCAGCTTATTCTGGTCCGCTGGGGCCAACGTCCTGACTTTC. This sequence encodes CASSLFWSAGANVLTF. The chain links TRBV11-2 to TRBJ2-6; D not certain. Germline V gene sequence: CDR1 SGHAT, CDR2 FQNNGV. Deletions cut 2 bases from V and 2 bases from J, with 10 bases between. This CDR3 has 16 residues.

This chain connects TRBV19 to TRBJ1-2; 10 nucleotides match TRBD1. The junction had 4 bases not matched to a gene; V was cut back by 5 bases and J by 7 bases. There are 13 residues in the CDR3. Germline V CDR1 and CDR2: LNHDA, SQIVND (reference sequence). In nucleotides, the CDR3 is TGTGCCAGTAGTCCCCGGGACAGGGGTGGCTACACCTTC. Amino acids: CASSPRDRGGYTF.

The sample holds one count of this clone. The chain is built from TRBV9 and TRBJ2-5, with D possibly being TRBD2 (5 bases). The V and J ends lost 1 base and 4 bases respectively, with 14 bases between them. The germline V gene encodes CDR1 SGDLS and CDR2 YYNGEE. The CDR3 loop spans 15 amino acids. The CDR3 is CASSVTEGSLETQYF. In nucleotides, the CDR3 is TGTGCCAGCAGCGTAACTGAGGGCTCTTTAGAGACCCAGTACTTC.

The CDR3 bases are TGCAGCGTCGGGACTAGCGGGATTATCGGGGAGCTGTTTTTT. Its protein is CSVGTSGIIGELFF. This chain joins TRBV29-1 and TRBJ2-2, with 13 bases aligning to TRBD2. This CDR3 is built from 14 residues. Germline values: CDR1 SQVTM, CDR2 ANQGSEA. The J segment lost 7 bases and the V segment lost 6 bases, leaving 5 bases of the junction unmatched.

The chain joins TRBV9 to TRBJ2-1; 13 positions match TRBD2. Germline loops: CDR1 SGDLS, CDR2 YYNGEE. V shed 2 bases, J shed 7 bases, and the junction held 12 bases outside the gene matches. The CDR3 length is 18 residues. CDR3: CASSVGLHQTSGRNEQFF. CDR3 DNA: TGTGCCAGCAGCGTGGGACTTCACCAGACTAGCGGGAGGAATGAGCAGTTCTTC.

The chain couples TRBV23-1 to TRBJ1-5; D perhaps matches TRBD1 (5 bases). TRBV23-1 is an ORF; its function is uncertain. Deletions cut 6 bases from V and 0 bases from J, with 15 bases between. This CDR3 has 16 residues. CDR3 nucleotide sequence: TGCGCCAGCAGGGAGGGGTTTTCCAATAGCAATCAGCCCCAGCATTTT. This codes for CASREGFSNSNQPQHF.

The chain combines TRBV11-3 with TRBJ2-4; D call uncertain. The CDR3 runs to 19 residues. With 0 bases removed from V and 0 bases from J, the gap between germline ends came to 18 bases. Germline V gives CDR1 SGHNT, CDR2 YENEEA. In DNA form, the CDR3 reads TGTGCCAGCAGCTTAGAATATGGGCCGCATCCCGTAGCCAAAAACATTCAGTACTTC. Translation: CASSLEYGPHPVAKNIQYF.

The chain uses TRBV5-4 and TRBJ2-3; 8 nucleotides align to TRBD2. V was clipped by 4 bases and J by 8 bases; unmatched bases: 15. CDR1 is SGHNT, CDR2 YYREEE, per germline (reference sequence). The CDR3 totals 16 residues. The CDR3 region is CASSPGGGRSLRTQYF. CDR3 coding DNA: TGTGCCAGCAGCCCCGGGGGCGGGAGGTCCCTGCGTACGCAGTATTTT. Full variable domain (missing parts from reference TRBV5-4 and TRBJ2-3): ETGVTQSPTHLIKTRGQQVTLRCSSQSGHNTVSWYQQALGQGPQFIFQYYREEENGRGNFPPRFSGLQFPNYSSELNVNALELDDSALYLCASSPGGGRSLRTQYFGPGTRLTVL.

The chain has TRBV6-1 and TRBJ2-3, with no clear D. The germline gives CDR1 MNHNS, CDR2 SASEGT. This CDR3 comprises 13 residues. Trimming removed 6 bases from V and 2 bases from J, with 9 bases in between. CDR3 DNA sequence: TGTGCCAGCAGGGCGAGGTTCACAGATACGCAGTATTTT. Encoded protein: CASRARFTDTQYF.

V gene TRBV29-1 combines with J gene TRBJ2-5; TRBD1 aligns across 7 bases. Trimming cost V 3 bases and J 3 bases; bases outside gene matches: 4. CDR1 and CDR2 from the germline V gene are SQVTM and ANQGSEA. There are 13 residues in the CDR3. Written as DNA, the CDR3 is TGCAGCGTTGAGGGGGACAGAGAAGAGACCCAGTACTTC. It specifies CSVEGDREETQYF.

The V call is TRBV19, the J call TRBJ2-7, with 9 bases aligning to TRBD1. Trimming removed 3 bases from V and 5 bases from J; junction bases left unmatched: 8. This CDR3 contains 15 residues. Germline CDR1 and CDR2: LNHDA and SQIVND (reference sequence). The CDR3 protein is CASSISGTGKDEQYF. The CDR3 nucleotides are TGTGCCAGTAGTATCTCCGGGACAGGGAAGGACGAGCAGTACTTC.

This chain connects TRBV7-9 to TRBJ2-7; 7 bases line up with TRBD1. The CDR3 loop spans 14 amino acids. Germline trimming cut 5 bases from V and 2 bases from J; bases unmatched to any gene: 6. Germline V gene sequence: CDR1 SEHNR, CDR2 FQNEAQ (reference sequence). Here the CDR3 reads CASSRGTDAYEQYV. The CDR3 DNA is TGTGCCAGCAGCAGGGGGACAGACGCCTACGAGCAGTACGTC.

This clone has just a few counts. The CDR3 DNA reads TGCGCCAGCAGCCTAACCCTTCTTAACTCTGGAAACACCATATATTTT. Translating it yields CASSLTLLNSGNTIYF. The rearrangement links TRBV5-1 to TRBJ1-3, with unresolved D. This CDR3 contains 16 residues. Between the trimmed V and J ends, which lost 4 bases and 0 bases, there was a span of 14 bases. CDR1 and CDR2 (germline): SGHRS, YFSETQ.